Following are 28 T cell receptor beta chains from one sample sequenced in a study of T cell responses to AZD1222 COVID-19 vaccine (dated by TCRdb to the early 2020s). The time point label, read with the paper, signifies: about 28 days (+/-7) after the second vaccine dose. Per the publication, the treatment or condition label means: meningococcal conjugate vaccine given as trial control. The library was made by the immunoSEQ multiplex PCR assay. Entries here come from immuneACCESS through TCRdb and include only in-frame sequences with V and J called. Some clones fail to appear in such tables; in the studies checked, an unresolved V gene covers under half of the shortfall, and the cause of the remainder is unknown. This sample gives roughly 70,000 clones in total; about 90% of them show up just once. Of the sample, 6.3% is held by the ten largest clones. The material sequenced was peripheral blood, taken 28 days after the second dose of the MenACWY control vaccine. These receptors were taken from an adult who received the MenACWY meningococcal vaccine as a control.

The chain links TRBV30 to TRBJ1-6; 7 nucleotides align to TRBD1. The CDR3 is made up of 13 amino acids. V shed 7 bases and J 3 bases; nucleotides not matched to a gene: 3. Germline V lookup: CDR1 GTSNPN, CDR2 SVGIG (reference sequence). For the CDR3, the DNA is TGTGCCTTAGGGACAGACTATAATTCACCCCTCCACTTT. Amino acids: CALGTDYNSPLHF.

This rearrangement joins TRBV7-3 to TRBJ2-2, with a possible D match to TRBD2 (8 bases). The CDR3 runs 14 residues. Between the trimmed V and J ends, which lost 2 bases and 10 bases, there was a span of 14 bases. Germline V CDR1 and CDR2: SGHTA, FQGTGA. The DNA of the CDR3 is TGTGCCAGCAGCTTATACCGGGAGGGGGCGGAGCTGTTTTTT. This codes for CASSLYREGAELFF.

The chain joins TRBV5-1 to TRBJ1-1, with 10 bases identical to TRBD1. The CDR3 runs 14 residues. CDR1 is SGHRS, CDR2 YFSETQ, per germline. Losses at the gene ends were 3 bases for V and 4 bases for J; bases not matched to a gene: 3. The CDR3 spells CASSSRTGGTEAFF. The CDR3 coding sequence is TGCGCCAGCAGCTCCCGGACAGGGGGCACTGAAGCTTTCTTT.

The rearrangement links TRBV25-1 to TRBJ1-2, with 7 bases that match TRBD1. In germline, CDR1 is MGHDK, CDR2 SYGVNS. The junction had 7 bases not matched to a gene; V was cut back by 4 bases and J by 8 bases. The CDR3 is 13 residues long. This CDR3 reads CASSAYRGGGYTF. CDR3 sequence (DNA): TGTGCCAGCAGTGCGTACAGGGGAGGAGGCTACACCTTC.

This chain connects TRBV25-1 to TRBJ2-1; the match to TRBD1 covers 7 bases. The CDR3 is 13 residues long. Losses at the gene ends were 7 bases for V and 8 bases for J; bases not matched to a gene: 8. Germline assignment: CDR1 MGHDK and CDR2 SYGVNS. As DNA, the CDR3 is TGTGCCAGCACCTTCCCCGGGACAGATGAGCAGTTCTTC. Residues: CASTFPGTDEQFF.

This clone appeared a single time. This chain links TRBV7-2 with TRBJ2-1, with D tentatively TRBD2 (5 bases). CDR1 is SGHTA, CDR2 FQGNSA, per germline. Trimming removed 5 bases at V and 14 bases at J, with 19 bases between. CDR3 size: 13 residues. The CDR3 protein is CASSTPGGLAEFF. The CDR3 coding sequence is TGTGCCAGCAGCACACCAGGCGGGCTAGCAGAGTTCTTC.

The genes are TRBV27 and TRBJ1-2; D uncertain. CDR1 is MNHEY and CDR2 is SMNVEV in the germline V gene (reference sequence). V gave up 6 bases and J gave up 4 bases, with 21 bases separating them. This CDR3 comprises 16 residues. The CDR3 spells CASSLGPQDKPYGYTF. CDR3 DNA: TGTGCCAGCAGCCTTGGCCCCCAAGACAAGCCCTATGGCTACACCTTC.

This rearrangement joins TRBV6-6 to TRBJ1-1; D not certain. V was cut by 5 bases and J by 0 bases, with 10 bases left in between. CDR3 size: 14 residues. Germline lookup yields CDR1 MNHNY and CDR2 SVGAGI (reference sequence). CDR3: CASSPSVMNTEAFF. CDR3 bases: TGTGCCAGCAGTCCATCCGTTATGAACACTGAAGCTTTCTTT.

V gene TRBV19 combines with J gene TRBJ2-7, with unresolved D. The CDR3 extends over 17 amino acids. Trimming took 0 bases from V and 3 from J, leaving 18 bases between them. The germline V gene has CDR1 LNHDA and CDR2 SQIVND (reference sequence). The CDR3 DNA is TGTGCCAGTAGTATAGACCGCGCCTTAACAGAATACTACGAGCAGTACTTC. Its protein product is CASSIDRALTEYYEQYF.

The V call is TRBV5-4, the J call TRBJ2-5; 12 bases fit TRBD2. The CDR3 runs to 17 residues. The trim removed 3 bases at V and 1 base at J, leaving 7 bases unmatched. Germline V gives CDR1 SGHNT, CDR2 YYREEE (reference sequence). In DNA form, the CDR3 reads TGTGCCAGCAGCTCATCGCTAGCGGGAGGGCTCCAAGAGACCCAGTACTTC. It specifies CASSSSLAGGLQETQYF.

In DNA form, the CDR3 reads TGTGCCAGCAGTACCACAGGGCTCAATCAGCCCCAGCATTTT. Translation gives CASSTTGLNQPQHF. The rearrangement joins TRBV6-5 to TRBJ1-5; D possibly corresponds to TRBD1 (6 bases). The CDR3 is made up of 14 amino acids. V was clipped by 5 bases and J by 3 bases, with 11 bases between them. The V gene's germline CDR1 is MNHEY and CDR2 SVGAGI.

This rearrangement joins TRBV19 to TRBJ2-6; D uncertain. The V and J ends lost 6 bases and 1 base respectively, with 13 bases between them. The CDR3 runs 16 residues. Looked up from germline, CDR1 is LNHDA and CDR2 is SQIVND (reference sequence). This CDR3 is CASSPLIGSGANVLTF. In DNA form, the CDR3 reads TGTGCCAGTAGCCCACTCATCGGATCTGGGGCCAACGTCCTGACTTTC.

The chain recombines TRBV7-9 with TRBJ1-1; 7 bases align to TRBD1. Germline V gene data show CDR1 as SEHNR and CDR2 as FQNEAQ (reference sequence). The V and J ends lost 6 bases and 0 bases, in that order; junction bases with no gene match: 13. The CDR3 has 17 residues. The CDR3 coding sequence is TGTGCCAGCAGGCTGGGTGCTGAGGGGACAGTGAACACTGAAGCTTTCTTT. It yields the protein CASRLGAEGTVNTEAFF.

This chain joins TRBV20-1 and TRBJ1-2, with D tentatively TRBD1 (6 bases). V lost 6 bases and J lost 8, with 13 bases in between. Looked up from germline, CDR1 is DFQATT and CDR2 is SNEGSKA (reference sequence). This CDR3 contains 11 residues. CDR3: CSAGGGNGYTF. The CDR3, as DNA: TGCAGTGCCGGAGGGGGAAACGGCTACACCTTC.

This chain connects TRBV9 to TRBJ2-3; D remains unclear. The CDR3 extends over 13 amino acids. The germline V gene encodes CDR1 SGDLS and CDR2 YYNGEE. Deletions cut 4 bases from V and 6 bases from J, with 12 bases between. This chain's CDR3 is CASSFSGDDTQYF. CDR3 nucleotide sequence: TGTGCCAGCAGCTTCTCTGGGGATGATACGCAGTATTTT.

The gene calls are TRBV11-2 and TRBJ2-2, with D hard to call. Trimming shortened V by 4 bases and J by 2 bases, and 14 bases separated the two germline ends. The germline CDR1 and CDR2 sequences are SGHAT and FQNNGV. The CDR3 covers 16 residues. The DNA of the CDR3 is TGTGCCAGCAGCTCCAGGACCGTAGATAACACCGGGGAGCTGTTTTTT. This codes for CASSSRTVDNTGELFF.

V usage is TRBV27 and J usage is TRBJ1-5, with a weak D call TRBD1 (6 bases). The germline V gene has CDR1 MNHEY and CDR2 SMNVEV (reference sequence). Trimming pared 5 bases from V and 5 bases from J, leaving 13 bases between. The CDR3 has 14 residues. CDR3 bases: TGTGCCAGCAGTCCACAGGGTCGCGATCAGCCCCAGCATTTT. Translation gives CASSPQGRDQPQHF.

V and J are TRBV2 and TRBJ1-6; D gene uncertain. Per germline, CDR1 SNHLY and CDR2 FYNNEI. The CDR3 is made up of 14 amino acids. V was pared by 0 bases and J by 7 bases, with 7 bases between. This chain's CDR3 is CASSEAFPNSPLHF. The CDR3 DNA is TGTGCCAGCAGTGAAGCATTCCCCAATTCACCCCTCCACTTT. The variable domain in full, completed from reference TRBV2 and TRBJ1-6, reads EPEVTQTPSHQVTQMGQEVILRCVPISNHLYFYWYRQILGQKVEFLVSFYNNEISEKSEIFDDQFSVERPDGSNFTLKIRSTKLEDSAMYFCASSEAFPNSPLHFGNGTRLTVT.

DNA for the CDR3: TGTGCCAGCAGCTTAGTGCCGGGTCAACAATTAAATGAGCAGTTCTTC. Translating gives CASSLVPGQQLNEQFF. V gene TRBV7-2 combines with J gene TRBJ2-1; D gene uncertain. The V gene lost 1 base and the J gene lost 7 bases, with 17 bases spanning the gap. The CDR3 is 16 residues long. The germline V gene has CDR1 SGHTA and CDR2 FQGNSA.

This chain joins TRBV5-4 and TRBJ2-7; 8 positions agree with TRBD2. Germline CDR1 and CDR2: SGHNT and YYREEE (reference sequence). The CDR3 extends over 14 amino acids. Trimming cost V 3 bases and J 7 bases; bases outside gene matches: 9. The CDR3 DNA follows: TGTGCCAGCAGCTCGGGAGGGACTACGAGAGAGCAGTACTTC. Translation: CASSSGGTTREQYF.

The V and J genes are TRBV3-1 (or the pseudogene TRBV3-2) and TRBJ1-5; no clear D. With 4 bases removed from V and 1 base from J, the gap between germline ends came to 11 bases. The length of the CDR3 is 15 residues. Germline lookup yields CDR1 LGHDT and CDR2 YNNKEL (reference sequence). The CDR3, as DNA: TGTGCCAGCAGCCCCCCCGGTTCCAGCAATCAGCCCCAGCATTTT. Its protein product is CASSPPGSSNQPQHF.

The rearrangement uses TRBV29-1 and TRBJ2-7; D unclear. Germline V gene data show CDR1 as SQVTM and CDR2 as ANQGSEA. This CDR3 spans 12 amino acids. The V and J ends lost 7 bases and 4 bases respectively, with 14 bases between them. This CDR3 reads CSAKHSMYEQYF. CDR3 DNA sequence: TGCAGCGCCAAACACAGTATGTACGAGCAGTACTTC.

A word on this clone: Other DNA variants within this sample encode the same CDR3. The chain joins TRBV7-9 to TRBJ2-1, with D maybe TRBD1 (5 bases). CDR1 SEHNR and CDR2 FQNEAQ come from the germline V gene (reference sequence). The CDR3 contains 13 residues. V lost 5 bases and J lost 4, with 9 bases in between. The CDR3 protein is CASSPQGYNEQFF. Written as DNA, the CDR3 is TGTGCCAGCAGCCCTCAGGGATACAATGAGCAGTTCTTC. The variable domain in full, with the rest retrieved from reference TRBV7-9 and TRBJ2-1, is DTGVSQNPRHKITKRGQNVTFRCDPISEHNRLYWYRQTLGQGPEFLTYFQNEAQLEKSRLLSDRFSAERPKGSFSTLEIQRTEQGDSAMYLCASSPQGYNEQFFGPGTRLTVL.

The chain uses TRBV3-1 (or the pseudogene TRBV3-2) and TRBJ2-3, with D perhaps matching TRBD2 (5 bases). CDR3 length: 12 residues. Per germline, CDR1 LGHDT and CDR2 YNNKEL (reference sequence). The ends were cut back, 4 bases at V and 4 bases at J, with 6 bases in the middle. The CDR3 region has the DNA TGTGCCAGCAGCCTACTAGCAGATACGCAGTATTTT. Translation gives CASSLLADTQYF.

Only a few counts were recorded for this clone. The chain links TRBV5-4 to TRBJ1-6; TRBD1 matches 7 bases. Germline values: CDR1 SGHNT, CDR2 YYREEE (reference sequence). The V segment lost 3 bases and the J segment 6 bases; nucleotides outside the gene matches: 3. This CDR3 has 14 residues. CDR3 in amino acids: CASSSDRFNSPLHF. The CDR3 DNA reads as TGTGCCAGCAGCTCGGACAGGTTTAATTCACCCCTCCACTTT.

The chain joins TRBV7-8 to TRBJ1-3; D remains ambiguous. CDR1 is SGHVS and CDR2 is FQNEAQ in the germline V gene. This CDR3 contains 17 residues. With 3 bases removed from V and 0 bases from J, the gap between germline ends came to 15 bases. This chain's CDR3 is CASSFNPAEISGNTIYF. The CDR3 nucleotides are TGTGCCAGCAGCTTCAACCCGGCTGAGATCTCTGGAAACACCATATATTTT.

The genes are TRBV19 and TRBJ1-4; D unresolved. The germline gives CDR1 LNHDA, CDR2 SQIVND (reference sequence). The ends were cut back, 7 bases at V and 0 bases at J, with 12 bases in the middle. This CDR3 has 15 amino acids. CDR3 residues: CASTALAATNEKLFF. CDR3 DNA: TGTGCCAGTACCGCTTTAGCTGCAACTAATGAAAAACTGTTTTTT. Combining the CDR3 with reference TRBV19 and TRBJ1-4 gives the whole variable domain DGGITQSPKYLFRKEGQNVTLSCEQNLNHDAMYWYRQDPGQGLRLIYYSQIVNDFQKGDIAEGYSVSREKKESFPLTVTSAQKNPTAFYLCASTALAATNEKLFFGSGTQLSVL.

The chain employs TRBV7-3 and TRBJ2-3; perhaps D is TRBD1 or TRBD2 (5 bases each). Trimming stripped 6 bases from V and 5 bases from J, with 18 bases between. The germline V gene encodes CDR1 SGHTA and CDR2 FQGTGA. The CDR3 loop spans 15 amino acids. Here the CDR3 DNA reads TGTGCCAGCAGTCGAGGGGCTCTGGGGGAAGATACGCAGTATTTT. Translation gives CASSRGALGEDTQYF.